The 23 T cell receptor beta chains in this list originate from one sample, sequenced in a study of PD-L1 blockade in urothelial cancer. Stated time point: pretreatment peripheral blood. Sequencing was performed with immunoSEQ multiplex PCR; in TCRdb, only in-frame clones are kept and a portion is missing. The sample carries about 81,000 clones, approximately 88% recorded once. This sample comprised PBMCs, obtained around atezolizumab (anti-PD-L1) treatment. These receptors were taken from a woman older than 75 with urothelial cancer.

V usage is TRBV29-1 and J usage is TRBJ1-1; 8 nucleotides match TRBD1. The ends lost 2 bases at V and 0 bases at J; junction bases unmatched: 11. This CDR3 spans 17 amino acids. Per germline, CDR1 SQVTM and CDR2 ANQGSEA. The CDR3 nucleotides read TGCAGCGTTGAAAGGGTAGGTGGCAGGGGGCTGAACACTGAAGCTTTCTTT. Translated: CSVERVGGRGLNTEAFF.

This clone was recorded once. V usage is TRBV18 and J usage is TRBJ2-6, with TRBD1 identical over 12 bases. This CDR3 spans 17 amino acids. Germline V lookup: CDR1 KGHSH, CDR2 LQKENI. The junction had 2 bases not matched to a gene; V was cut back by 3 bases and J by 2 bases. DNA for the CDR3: TGTGCCAGCTCACCGGGACAGGGGGCTACTGGGGCCAACGTCCTGACTTTC. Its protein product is CASSPGQGATGANVLTF. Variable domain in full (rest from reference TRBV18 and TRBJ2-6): NAGVMQNPRHLVRRRGQEARLRCSPMKGHSHVYWYRQLPEEGLKFMVYLQKENIIDESGMPKERFSAEFPKEGPSILRIQQVVRGDSAAYFCASSPGQGATGANVLTFGAGSRLTVL.

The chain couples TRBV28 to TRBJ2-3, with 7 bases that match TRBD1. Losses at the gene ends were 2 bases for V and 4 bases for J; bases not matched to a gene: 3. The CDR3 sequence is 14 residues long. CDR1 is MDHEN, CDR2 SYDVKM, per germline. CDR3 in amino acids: CASSLTQGADTQYF. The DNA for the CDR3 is TGTGCCAGCAGTTTAACGCAGGGGGCAGATACGCAGTATTTT.

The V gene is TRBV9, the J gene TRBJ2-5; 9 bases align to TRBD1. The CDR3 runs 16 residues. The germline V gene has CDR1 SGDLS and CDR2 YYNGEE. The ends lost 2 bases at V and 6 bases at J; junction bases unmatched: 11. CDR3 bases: TGTGCCAGCAGCGTCACCGGGACAGGGAGTCAACAGACCCAGTACTTC. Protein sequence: CASSVTGTGSQQTQYF.

The CDR3 DNA reads as TGTGCCAGCAGTGAAACGGGTCGGGGGGCAGTCTATGGCTACACCTTC. It specifies CASSETGRGAVYGYTF. The chain links TRBV6-1 to TRBJ1-2, with a weak D call TRBD1 (6 bases). V lost 2 bases and J lost 4, with 17 bases in between. Germline CDR1 and CDR2: MNHNS and SASEGT. This CDR3 is built from 16 residues.

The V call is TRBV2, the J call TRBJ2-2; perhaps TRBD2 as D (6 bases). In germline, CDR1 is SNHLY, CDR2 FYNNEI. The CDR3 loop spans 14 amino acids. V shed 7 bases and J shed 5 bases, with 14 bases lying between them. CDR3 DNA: TGTGCCAGCACCCGCATGGGGGGAACCGGGGAGCTGTTTTTT. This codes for CASTRMGGTGELFF.

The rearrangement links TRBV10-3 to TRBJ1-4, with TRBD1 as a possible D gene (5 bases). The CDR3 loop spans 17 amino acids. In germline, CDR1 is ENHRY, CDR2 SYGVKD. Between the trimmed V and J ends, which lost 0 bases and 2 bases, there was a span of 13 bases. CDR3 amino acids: CAISESRGTVTNEKLFF. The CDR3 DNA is TGTGCCATCAGTGAGTCACGGGGGACGGTGACTAATGAAAAACTGTTTTTT.

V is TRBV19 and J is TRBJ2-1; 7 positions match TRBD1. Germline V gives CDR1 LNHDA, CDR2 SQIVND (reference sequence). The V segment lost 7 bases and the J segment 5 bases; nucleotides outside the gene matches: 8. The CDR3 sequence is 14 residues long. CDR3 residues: CASTPGQRHNEQFF. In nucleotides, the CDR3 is TGTGCCAGTACCCCGGGACAGCGACACAATGAGCAGTTCTTC.

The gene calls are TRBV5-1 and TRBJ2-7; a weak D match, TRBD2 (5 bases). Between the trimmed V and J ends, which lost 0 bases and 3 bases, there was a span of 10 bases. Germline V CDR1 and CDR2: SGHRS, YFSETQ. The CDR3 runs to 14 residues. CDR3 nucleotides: TGCGCCAGCAGCTTGGACCCCGGGATCTACGAGCAGTACTTC. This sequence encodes CASSLDPGIYEQYF.

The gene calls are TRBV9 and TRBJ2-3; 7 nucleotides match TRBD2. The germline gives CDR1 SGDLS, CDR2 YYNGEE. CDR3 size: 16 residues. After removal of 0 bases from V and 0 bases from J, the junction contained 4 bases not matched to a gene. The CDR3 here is CASSVAPAGSTDTQYF. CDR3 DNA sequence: TGTGCCAGCAGCGTAGCACCAGCGGGAAGCACAGATACGCAGTATTTT.

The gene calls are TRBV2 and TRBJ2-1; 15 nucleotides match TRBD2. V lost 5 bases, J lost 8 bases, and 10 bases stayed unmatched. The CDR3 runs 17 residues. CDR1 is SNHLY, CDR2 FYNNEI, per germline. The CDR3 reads CASSPGTSGRFRDEQFF. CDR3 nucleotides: TGTGCCAGCAGTCCCGGGACTAGCGGGAGGTTTAGGGATGAGCAGTTCTTC.

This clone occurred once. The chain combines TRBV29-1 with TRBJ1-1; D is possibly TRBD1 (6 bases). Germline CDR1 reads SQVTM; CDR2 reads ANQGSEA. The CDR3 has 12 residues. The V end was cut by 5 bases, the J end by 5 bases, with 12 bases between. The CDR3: CSVLPGTTEAFF. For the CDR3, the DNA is TGCAGCGTTTTACCCGGGACAACTGAAGCTTTCTTT.

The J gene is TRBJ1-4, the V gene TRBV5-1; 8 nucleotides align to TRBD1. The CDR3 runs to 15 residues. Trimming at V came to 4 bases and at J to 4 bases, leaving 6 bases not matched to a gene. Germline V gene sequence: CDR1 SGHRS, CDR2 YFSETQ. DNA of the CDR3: TGCGCCAGCAGCGGGGACAGGACGAATAATGAAAAACTGTTTTTT. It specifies CASSGDRTNNEKLFF.

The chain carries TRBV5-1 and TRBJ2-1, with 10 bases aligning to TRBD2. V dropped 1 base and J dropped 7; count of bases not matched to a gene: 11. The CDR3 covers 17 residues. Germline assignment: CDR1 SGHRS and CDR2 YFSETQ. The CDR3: CASSLSSSGRAGNEQFF. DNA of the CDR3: TGCGCCAGCAGCTTGAGTAGCAGCGGGAGGGCAGGAAATGAGCAGTTCTTC.

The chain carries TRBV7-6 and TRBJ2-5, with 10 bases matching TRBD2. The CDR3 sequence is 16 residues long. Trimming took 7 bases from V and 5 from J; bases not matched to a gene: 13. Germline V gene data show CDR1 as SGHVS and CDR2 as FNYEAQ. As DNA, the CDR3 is TGTGCCAGCACCTATACCGCTAGCGGGAGTCGCGAGACCCAGTACTTC. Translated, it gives CASTYTASGSRETQYF.

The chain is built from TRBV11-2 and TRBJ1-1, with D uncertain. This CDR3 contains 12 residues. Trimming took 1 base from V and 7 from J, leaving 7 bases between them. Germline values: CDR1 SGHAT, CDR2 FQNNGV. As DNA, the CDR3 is TGTGCCAGCAGCTTAGTTGGAGGTGAAGCTTTCTTT. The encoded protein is CASSLVGGEAFF.

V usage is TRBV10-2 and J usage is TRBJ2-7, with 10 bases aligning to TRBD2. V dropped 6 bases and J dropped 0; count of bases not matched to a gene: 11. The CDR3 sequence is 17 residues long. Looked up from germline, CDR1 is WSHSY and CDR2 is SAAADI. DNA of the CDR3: TGCGCCAGCAGCCTGACTAGCGGGTCTACCCTCTCCTACGAGCAGTACTTC. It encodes CASSLTSGSTLSYEQYF.

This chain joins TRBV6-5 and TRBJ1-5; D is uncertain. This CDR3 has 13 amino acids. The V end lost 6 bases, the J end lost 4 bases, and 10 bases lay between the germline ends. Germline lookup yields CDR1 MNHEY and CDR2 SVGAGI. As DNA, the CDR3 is TGTGCCAGCAGAATGAGTTTTAATCAGCCCCAGCATTTT. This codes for CASRMSFNQPQHF.

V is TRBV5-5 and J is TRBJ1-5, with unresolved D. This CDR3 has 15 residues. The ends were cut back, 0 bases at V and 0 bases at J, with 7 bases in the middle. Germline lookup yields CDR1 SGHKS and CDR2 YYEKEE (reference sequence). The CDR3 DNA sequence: TGTGCCAGCAGCTTGGACAGTTATAGCAATCAGCCCCAGCATTTT. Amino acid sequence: CASSLDSYSNQPQHF.

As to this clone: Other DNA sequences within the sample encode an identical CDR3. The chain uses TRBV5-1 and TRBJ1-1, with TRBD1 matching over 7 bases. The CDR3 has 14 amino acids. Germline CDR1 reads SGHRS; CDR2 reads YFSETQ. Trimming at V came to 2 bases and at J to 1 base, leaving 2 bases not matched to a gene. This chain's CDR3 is CASSLGTANTEAFF. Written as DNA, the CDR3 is TGCGCCAGCAGCTTAGGGACAGCGAACACTGAAGCTTTCTTT.

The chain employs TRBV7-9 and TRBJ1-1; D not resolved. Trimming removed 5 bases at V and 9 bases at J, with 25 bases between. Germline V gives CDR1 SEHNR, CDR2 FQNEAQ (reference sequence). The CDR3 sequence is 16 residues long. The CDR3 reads CASSPLTSQPSVQAFF. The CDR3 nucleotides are TGTGCCAGCAGCCCACTGACGTCACAGCCCTCGGTACAAGCTTTCTTT.

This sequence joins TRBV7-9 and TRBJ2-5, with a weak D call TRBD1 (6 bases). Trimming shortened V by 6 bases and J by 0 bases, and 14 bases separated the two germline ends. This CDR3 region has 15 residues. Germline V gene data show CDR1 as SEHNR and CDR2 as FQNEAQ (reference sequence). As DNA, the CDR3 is TGTGCCAGCAGGGCTTCCGGGACACACCAAGAGACCCAGTACTTC. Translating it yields CASRASGTHQETQYF.

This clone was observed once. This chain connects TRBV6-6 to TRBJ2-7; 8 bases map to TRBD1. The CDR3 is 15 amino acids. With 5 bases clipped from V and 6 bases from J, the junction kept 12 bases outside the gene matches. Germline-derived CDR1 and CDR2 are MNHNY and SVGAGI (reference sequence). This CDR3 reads CASSNTPGQDLEQYF. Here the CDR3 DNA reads TGTGCCAGCAGTAACACGCCGGGACAGGACCTCGAGCAGTACTTC.